A selection of T cell receptor beta chains follows, all from one sample in a study of vaccination effects on CD4 cells after COVID-19. Their specific antigens are unknown. Generated by immunoSEQ multiplex PCR, the TCRdb table keeps only in-frame clones and is missing some. Of 17,000 or so clones in the sample, under 70% were seen once. The material sequenced was CD4+ T cells from PBMCs cultured with SARS-CoV-2 spike peptides, taken after COVID-19 vaccination. These receptors all come from a human donor who received a COVID-19 vaccine. The CDR3 runs from the conserved cysteine through the conserved F or W. The D gene is left open where the match is weak. Size is stated for part of the rows, as once, few or many counts, or as a class when the clone is expanded.

clone_size | d_call | j_call | v_call | cdr3_aa | cdr3_nt
- | - | TRBJ1-1 | TRBV25-1 | CASSEGTGWNTEAFF | TGTGCCAGCAGTGAGGGCACAGGTTGGAACACTGAAGCTTTCTTT
- | - | TRBJ2-7 | TRBV5-6 | CASGKAESSYEQYF | TGTGCCAGCGGAAAAGCGGAAAGCTCCTACGAGCAGTACTTC
- | - | TRBJ2-2 | TRBV5-6 | CASSRFTGELFF | TGTGCCAGCAGCAGATTCACCGGGGAGCTGTTTTTT
- | - | TRBJ1-4 | TRBV10-3 | CAISEPGTENEKLFF | TGTGCCATCAGTGAACCCGGGACGGAGAATGAAAAACTGTTTTTT
- | TRBD1 | TRBJ2-7 | TRBV19 | CASSLGTGSSYEQYF | TGTGCCAGTAGTCTGGGGACAGGGAGCTCCTACGAGCAGTACTTC
- | - | TRBJ1-3 | TRBV6-6 | CASSYSIGYSGNTIYF | TGTGCCAGCAGTTACTCCATCGGATACTCTGGAAACACCATATATTTT
- | - | TRBJ1-2 | TRBV28 | CATSPWGSGYGYTF | TGTGCCACCTCCCCATGGGGTTCGGGCTATGGCTACACCTTC
medium-sized | - | TRBJ1-2 | TRBV19 | CASSRGPQISNYGYTF | TGTGCCAGTAGTAGAGGGCCGCAAATTTCTAACTATGGCTACACCTTC
- | - | TRBJ1-2 | TRBV3-1/TRBV3-2 | CASSQGRDYGYTF | TGTGCCAGCAGCCAAGGGCGGGACTATGGCTACACCTTC
- | - | TRBJ1-2 | TRBV28 | CASSFRDYGYTF | TGTGCCAGCAGTTTCAGGGACTATGGCTACACCTTC
- | - | TRBJ1-1 | TRBV18 | CASSPNPNTEAFF | TGTGCCAGCTCACCGAACCCGAACACTGAAGCTTTCTTT
- | TRBD2 | TRBJ2-3 | TRBV20-1 | CSASGLAGVTDTQYF | TGCAGTGCCAGTGGACTAGCGGGAGTCACAGATACGCAGTATTTT
few | TRBD1 | TRBJ2-7 | TRBV29-1 | CSVGTGFLGTYEQYF | TGCAGCGTCGGGACAGGGTTCCTTGGAACCTACGAGCAGTACTTC
once | TRBD2 | TRBJ2-5 | TRBV6-2/TRBV6-3 | CASSLIRGASGRRGRETQYF | TGTGCCAGCAGCCTCATTCGAGGGGCTAGCGGGAGGAGGGGTAGAGAGACCCAGTACTTC
- | - | TRBJ1-1 | TRBV29-1 | CSTKPLGGTEAFF | TGCAGCACCAAACCATTAGGGGGCACTGAAGCTTTCTTT
- | - | TRBJ1-2 | TRBV7-2 | CASSPISSYGYTF | TGTGCCAGCAGCCCGATTTCCTCCTATGGCTACACCTTC
- | - | TRBJ2-4 | TRBV4-2 | CASSHYGAEAKNIQYF | TGTGCCAGCAGCCACTACGGGGCCGAGGCCAAAAACATTCAGTACTTC
- | TRBD1 | TRBJ1-1 | TRBV5-1 | CASSQPTGGTEAFF | TGCGCCAGCAGCCAACCTACAGGGGGCACTGAAGCTTTCTTT
few | - | TRBJ1-2 | TRBV7-6 | CASSLGPGLNYGYTF | TGTGCCAGCAGCTTAGGGCCAGGCCTTAACTATGGCTACACCTTC
- | - | TRBJ1-1 | TRBV5-1 | CASSLAPTGDVLAFF | TGCGCCAGCAGCTTGGCCCCGACAGGAGATGTTCTGGCTTTCTTT
few | - | TRBJ1-2 | TRBV5-5 | CASSLDSYYGYTF | TGTGCCAGCAGCTTGGACAGCTACTATGGCTACACCTTC
- | TRBD1 | TRBJ1-2 | TRBV30 | CAWKGQNNYGYTF | TGTGCCTGGAAGGGACAGAATAACTATGGCTACACCTTT
- | - | TRBJ2-1 | TRBV19 | CASSMGPLQGVQFF | TGTGCCAGTAGTATGGGACCTCTCCAAGGGGTGCAGTTCTTC
once | - | TRBJ1-2 | TRBV6-5 | CASSYTGHGYTF | TGTGCCAGCAGTTACACAGGGCACGGCTACACCTTC
medium-sized | - | TRBJ1-5 | TRBV20-1 | CSASKWTDYNQPQHF | TGCAGTGCTAGTAAATGGACAGATTACAATCAGCCCCAGCATTTT
- | - | TRBJ2-7 | TRBV12-3/TRBV12-4 | CASSLRRVYEQYF | TGTGCCAGCAGTTTGCGCAGAGTCTACGAGCAGTACTTC
- | - | TRBJ1-2 | TRBV5-5 | CASSLAGASGYTF | TGTGCCAGCAGCTTGGCCGGAGCATCCGGCTACACCTTC
- | TRBD1 | TRBJ2-3 | TRBV27 | CASSLFTGGTITDTQYF | TGTGCCAGCAGTTTATTTACAGGGGGTACGATCACAGATACGCAGTATTTT
- | - | TRBJ2-3 | TRBV12-5 | CASGRDLSTDTQYF | TGTGCTAGTGGACGGGACCTAAGCACAGATACGCAGTATTTT
- | - | TRBJ1-2 | TRBV9 | CASSRGGEGTYGYTF | TGTGCCAGCAGCCGGGGAGGAGAGGGGACCTATGGCTACACCTTC
- | TRBD2 | TRBJ2-5 | TRBV10-1 | CASSEGGRAGETQYF | TGCGCCAGCAGTGAGGGCGGGAGGGCCGGAGAGACCCAGTACTTC
few | TRBD2 | TRBJ2-3 | TRBV13 | CASSPWLAGGPDTQYF | TGTGCCAGCAGCCCTTGGCTAGCGGGGGGTCCAGATACGCAGTATTTT
once | - | TRBJ1-4 | TRBV5-1 | CASSLGGSEEKLFF | TGCGCCAGCAGCTTGGGGGGTTCTGAGGAAAAACTGTTTTTT
- | - | TRBJ1-3 | TRBV7-7 | CASSPKNQFRPDSGNTIYF | TGTGCTAGCAGCCCCAAAAACCAATTTAGGCCAGACTCTGGAAACACCATATATTTT
once | - | TRBJ2-3 | TRBV7-9 | CASSSRTTHDTQYF | TGTGCCAGCAGCTCCCGGACCACCCACGATACGCAGTATTTT
- | - | TRBJ2-5 | TRBV4-1 | CASSQGREETQYF | TGCGCCAGCAGCCAAGGTCGGGAAGAGACCCAGTACTTC
- | - | TRBJ2-7 | TRBV5-1 | CASSLRWDGGQGSYEQYF | TGCGCCAGCAGCTTGAGGTGGGATGGGGGGCAGGGATCCTACGAGCAGTACTTC
- | - | TRBJ2-7 | TRBV6-6 | CASTASQGSYEQYF | TGTGCCAGCACCGCTTCACAGGGATCCTACGAGCAGTACTTC
- | TRBD2 | TRBJ2-1 | TRBV18 | CASSPQLAGSYNEQFF | TGTGCCAGCTCACCCCAACTAGCGGGGTCCTACAATGAGCAGTTCTTC
once | TRBD1 | TRBJ1-2 | TRBV3-1/TRBV3-2 | CASSQVIGGDYGYTF | TGTGCCAGCAGCCAAGTCATAGGGGGCGACTATGGCTACACCTTC
- | - | TRBJ1-2 | TRBV18 | CASSPGDEGYTF | TGTGCCAGCTCACCAGGGGACGAGGGCTACACCTTC
- | - | TRBJ1-6 | TRBV6-5 | CASGEGGLPLHF | TGTGCCAGCGGGGAGGGGGGCTTACCCCTCCACTTT
- | TRBD2 | TRBJ2-4 | TRBV7-9 | CASSETSQKNIQYF | TGTGCCAGCAGCGAGACTAGCCAGAAAAACATTCAGTACTTC
once | - | TRBJ2-5 | TRBV5-6 | CASSWGRETQYF | TGTGCCAGCAGCTGGGGCAGGGAGACCCAGTACTTC
- | - | TRBJ1-4 | TRBV18 | CASSPGGFEKLFF | TGTGCCAGCTCACCTGGAGGGTTTGAAAAACTGTTTTTT
- | TRBD2 | TRBJ2-1 | TRBV10-3 | CATAAGGPSYNEQFF | TGTGCCACGGCGGCGGGAGGGCCGTCCTACAATGAGCAGTTCTTC
- | - | TRBJ1-1 | TRBV28 | CASRLGGAGNTEAFF | TGTGCCAGCAGGTTGGGGGGGGCCGGGAACACTGAAGCTTTCTTT
medium-sized | - | TRBJ2-3 | TRBV3-1/TRBV3-2 | CASSQDVDTQYF | TGTGCCAGCAGCCAGGACGTAGATACGCAGTATTTT
- | - | TRBJ2-5 | TRBV6-6 | CASSWSQETQYF | TGTGCCAGCAGTTGGAGCCAAGAGACCCAGTACTTC
- | TRBD1 | TRBJ2-6 | TRBV7-2 | CASSPLGGGSGANVLTF | TGTGCCAGCAGCCCCCTAGGGGGCGGGTCGGGGGCCAACGTCCTGACTTTC
- | TRBD2 | TRBJ2-3 | TRBV5-1 | CASSLDLAGDPDTQYF | TGCGCCAGCAGCTTGGATCTAGCGGGGGACCCAGATACGCAGTATTTT
- | - | TRBJ1-6 | TRBV6-5 | CASSRDLGSPLHF | TGTGCCAGCAGCCGAGACCTGGGTTCACCCCTCCACTTT
- | TRBD2 | TRBJ2-4 | TRBV6-2/TRBV6-3 | CASSPSGGRETKNIQYF | TGTGCCAGCAGCCCCTCGGGGGGGCGGGAGACCAAAAACATTCAGTACTTC
- | TRBD1 | TRBJ1-3 | TRBV5-1 | CASSLPGTGGSGNTIYF | TGCGCCAGCAGCTTGCCGGGGACAGGAGGCTCTGGAAACACCATATATTTT
- | - | TRBJ1-3 | TRBV6-5 | CASSTRSRGNTIYF | TGTGCCAGCAGTACGCGAAGCCGGGGAAACACCATATATTTT
- | - | TRBJ1-4 | TRBV9 | CASSVGTVNEKLFF | TGTGCCAGCAGCGTAGGGACAGTTAATGAAAAACTGTTTTTT
- | - | TRBJ1-3 | TRBV6-5 | CASSWRQAKGNTIYF | TGTGCCAGCAGTTGGAGACAGGCCAAGGGAAACACCATATATTTT